This TCR beta chain was identified during a study of cytomegalovirus exposure and HLA in healthy donors. Study-wide background: Assignment to the Caucasian-associated ancestry cluster applied to around 76% of the approximately 400 genotyped donors. Study-level findings and limits: Per a later analysis, HLA-associated TCR beta chains showed more clonal expansion than other, equally common TCR beta chains.

On this clone: Antigen unknown.

The PCR ran on 60 Vbeta and 13 Jbeta primers. Assay used: immunoSEQ multiplex PCR; TCRdb lists only in-frame clones, some missing. The sample yields some 170,000 clones, nearly 80% seen once. V lost 7 bases and J lost 1; bases outside the gene matches: 3. The CDR3 is made up of 13 amino acids. The V gene's germline CDR1 is SNHLY and CDR2 FYNNEI. The gene calls are TRBV2 and TRBJ1-1, with TRBD1 matching 7 bases. The source is a middle-aged man in good health and CMV-seropositive. Sequencing was done on a sample of PBMCs. CDR3 protein: CASKGQANTEAFF. The CDR3 DNA sequence: TGTGCCAGCAAAGGACAGGCGAACACTGAAGCTTTCTTT.